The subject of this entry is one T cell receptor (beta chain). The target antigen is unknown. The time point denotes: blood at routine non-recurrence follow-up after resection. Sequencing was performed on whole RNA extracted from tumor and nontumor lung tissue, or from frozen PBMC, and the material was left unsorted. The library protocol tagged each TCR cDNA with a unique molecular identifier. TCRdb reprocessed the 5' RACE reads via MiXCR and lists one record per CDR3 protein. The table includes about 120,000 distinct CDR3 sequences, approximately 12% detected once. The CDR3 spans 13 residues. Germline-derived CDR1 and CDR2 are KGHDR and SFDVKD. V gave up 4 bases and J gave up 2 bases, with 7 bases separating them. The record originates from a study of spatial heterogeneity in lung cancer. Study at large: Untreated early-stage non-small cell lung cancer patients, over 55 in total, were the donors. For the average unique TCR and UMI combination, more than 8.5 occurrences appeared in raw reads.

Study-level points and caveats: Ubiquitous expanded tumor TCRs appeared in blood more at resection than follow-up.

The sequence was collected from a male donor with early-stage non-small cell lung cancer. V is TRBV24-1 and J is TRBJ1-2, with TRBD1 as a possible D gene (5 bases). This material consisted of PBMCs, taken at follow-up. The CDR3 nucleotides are TGTGCCACCAGTGACGGGGCCAACTATGGCTACACCTTC. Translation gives CATSDGANYGYTF.